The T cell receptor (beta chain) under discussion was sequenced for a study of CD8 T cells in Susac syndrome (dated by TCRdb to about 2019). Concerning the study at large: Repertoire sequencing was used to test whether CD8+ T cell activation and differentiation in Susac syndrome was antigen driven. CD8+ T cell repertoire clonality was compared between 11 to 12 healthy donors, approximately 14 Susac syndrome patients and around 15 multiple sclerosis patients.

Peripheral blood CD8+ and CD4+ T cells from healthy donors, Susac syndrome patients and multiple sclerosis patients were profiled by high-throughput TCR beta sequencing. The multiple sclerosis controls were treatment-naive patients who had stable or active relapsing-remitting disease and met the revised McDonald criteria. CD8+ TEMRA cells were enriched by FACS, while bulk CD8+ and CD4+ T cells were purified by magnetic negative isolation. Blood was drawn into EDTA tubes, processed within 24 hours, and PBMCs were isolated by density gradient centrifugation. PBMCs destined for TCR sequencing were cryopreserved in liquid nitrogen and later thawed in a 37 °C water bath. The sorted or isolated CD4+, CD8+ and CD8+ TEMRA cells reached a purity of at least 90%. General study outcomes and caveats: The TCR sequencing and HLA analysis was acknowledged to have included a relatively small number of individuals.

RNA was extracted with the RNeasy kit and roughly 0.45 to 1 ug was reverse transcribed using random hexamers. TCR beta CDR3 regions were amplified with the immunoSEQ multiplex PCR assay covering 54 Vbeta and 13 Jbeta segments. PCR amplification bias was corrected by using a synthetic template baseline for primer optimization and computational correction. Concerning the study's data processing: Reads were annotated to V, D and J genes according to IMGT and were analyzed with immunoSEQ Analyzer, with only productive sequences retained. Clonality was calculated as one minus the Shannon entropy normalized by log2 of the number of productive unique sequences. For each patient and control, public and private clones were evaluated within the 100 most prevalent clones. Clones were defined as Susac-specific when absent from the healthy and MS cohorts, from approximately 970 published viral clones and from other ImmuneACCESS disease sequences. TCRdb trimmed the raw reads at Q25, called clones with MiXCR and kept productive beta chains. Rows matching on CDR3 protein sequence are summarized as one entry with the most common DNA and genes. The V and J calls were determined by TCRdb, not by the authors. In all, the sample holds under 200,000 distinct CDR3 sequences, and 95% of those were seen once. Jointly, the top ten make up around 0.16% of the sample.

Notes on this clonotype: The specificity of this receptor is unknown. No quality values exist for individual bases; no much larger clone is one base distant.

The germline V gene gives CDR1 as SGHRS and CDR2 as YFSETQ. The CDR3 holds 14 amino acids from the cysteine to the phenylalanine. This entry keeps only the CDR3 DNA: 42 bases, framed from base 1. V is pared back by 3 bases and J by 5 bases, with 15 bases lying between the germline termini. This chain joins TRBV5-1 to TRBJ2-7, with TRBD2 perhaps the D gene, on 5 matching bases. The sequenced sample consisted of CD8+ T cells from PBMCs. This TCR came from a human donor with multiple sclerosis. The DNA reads TGCGCCAGCAGCTACGACCCTGCGGGCGACGAGCAGTACTTC. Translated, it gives CASSYDPAGDEQYF.